The subject of this entry is one TCR beta chain. This clonotype was observed many times. This receptor's antigen is unknown. Per-base quality was not reported, and no clone a single base away is much larger than it. The data originate from a study of T cells in Graves' hyperthyroidism and ophthalmopathy (dated by TCRdb to the late 2010s). As for the study more broadly: Peripheral blood was sampled at the time of initial diagnosis, prior to any treatment. A discovery cohort of about a hundred patients, roughly 45 with Graves' ophthalmopathy and under 60 with stable Graves' hyperthyroidism, was used to find distinguishing TCR V-J signatures. Prospective prediction of ophthalmopathy was tested in an independent validation cohort consisting of 18 to 20 hyperthyroidism patients and 15 or so patients who later progressed to ophthalmopathy. The approximately 100 discovery patients were divided at random into training and test sets in a 7:3 ratio. Thyroid tissue and blood T-cell repertoires from six Graves' hyperthyroidism patients were also compared in the study. After sampling, hyperthyroidism patients received methimazole starting at 30 mg daily, and ophthalmopathy patients received high-dose intravenous methylprednisolone. The paper describes TCR Vbeta CDR3 sequencing of about 140 peripheral blood samples, made up of about 40 ophthalmopathy patients, some 80 hyperthyroidism patients and roughly 17 progressor patients.

The trim is 2 bases for V and 3 bases for J, with a gap of 13 bases between the germline ends. CDR1 SGHVS and CDR2 FQNEAQ were looked up in the germline V gene. Its CDR3 holds 15 amino acids, cysteine through phenylalanine. The kept DNA is CDR3 alone, 45 bases in frame from the first base. The TCR beta CDR3 regions were amplified from RNA transcripts. For the first round of RT-PCR on the TCR CDR3, the HTBI primer set was used together with the Qiagen OneStep RT-PCR kit. The libraries were constructed in a second round of multiplex PCR and then size-selected and purified. Sequencing of the libraries was done on an Illumina HiSeq2000 using paired-end 100 bp reads. For the original study's pipeline: Raw data were processed with SOAPnuke, discarding reads with adapters, uncalled bases, mean Phred below 15, or no exact constant-primer or identifier match. COPE v1.2.5 was used to merge high-quality paired reads, and clonotypes were defined as unique nucleotide sequences. MiTCR v1.1 was used to align the clonotypes against IMGT TRBV, TRBD and TRBJ reference segments. The analysis included only V-J combinations with a frequency above 0.0001, which together covered approximately 99% of the repertoires. A TCS score was defined as the ratio between F50 (clonal expansion) and ExV (chaos), using BLOSUM62-based TCRdist between CDR3 peptides within each V-J. Welch's t-statistics and random forest reduced around 550 V-J features to about 12, which were used in a naive Bayes classifier (R e1071). TCRdb passed the public sequencing reads through fastp at Q25 and MiXCR, retaining productive beta sequences. Identical CDR3 proteins give one entry, which carries the most common genes and DNA. These V and J calls originate from TCRdb's pipeline instead of the authors' own analysis. This sample holds some 210,000 distinct CDR3 sequences; about 15% were observed only once. The top ten clonotypes cover roughly 50% of the sample.

Stable Graves' hyperthyroidism was defined as the absence of progression to ophthalmopathy over 18 months of follow-up. Hyperthyroidism patients were newly diagnosed, had a disease duration of under 2 months, and were aged 18 to 65 years. Any patient with an uncontrolled infection, another autoimmune disease, pregnancy or lactation was excluded. Clinical symptoms, serum thyroxine and TRAb, thyroid ultrasound, and orbital computed tomography formed the basis for the diagnoses. Ficoll-Paque density gradient centrifugation was used to isolate PBMCs from approximately 11 ml of fresh peripheral blood. Total RNA was extracted using Trizol reagent, and RNA quality was assessed on an Agilent 2100 Bioanalyzer. Paper-wide results and their limitations: Most expanded thyroid clonotypes (frequency above 0.001) were also found in blood, which suggests that blood repertoires may mirror thyroid immune responses. In validation, the model predicted progression to ophthalmopathy a median of roughly 6.2 months before onset, with about 64% sensitivity and 72.22% specificity. In cross-validation, a model built on a 13 V-J signature told ophthalmopathy apart from stable hyperthyroidism with approximately 91% sensitivity and about 81% specificity, and in testing the same model reached 80%/75%. No statistical method was used to set the sample size in advance, and investigators knew the group allocation.

The sequenced sample was blood. The sequence derives from a man in his fifties or sixties with Graves' hyperthyroidism. This sequence uses TRBV7-8 and TRBJ1-1; confidence is insufficient to name the D gene. Here the CDR3 is given as CASSLSIGTDTEAFF. The bases are TGTGCCAGCAGCTTATCGATCGGAACGGACACTGAAGCTTTCTTT.